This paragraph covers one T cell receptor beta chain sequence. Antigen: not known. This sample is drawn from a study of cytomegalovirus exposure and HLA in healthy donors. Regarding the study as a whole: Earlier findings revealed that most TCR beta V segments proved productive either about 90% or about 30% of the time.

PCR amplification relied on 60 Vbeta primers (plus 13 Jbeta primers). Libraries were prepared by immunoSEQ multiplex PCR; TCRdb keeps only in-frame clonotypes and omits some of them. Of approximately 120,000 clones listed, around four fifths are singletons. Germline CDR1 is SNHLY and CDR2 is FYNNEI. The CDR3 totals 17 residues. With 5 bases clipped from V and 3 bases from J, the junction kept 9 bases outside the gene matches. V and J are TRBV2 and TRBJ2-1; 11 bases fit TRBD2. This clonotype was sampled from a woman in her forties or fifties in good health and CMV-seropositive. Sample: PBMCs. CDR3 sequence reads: CASSSMTSGMNYNEQFF. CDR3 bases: TGTGCCAGCAGTTCGATGACTAGCGGGATGAACTACAATGAGCAGTTCTTC. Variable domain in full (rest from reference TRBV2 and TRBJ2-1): EPEVTQTPSHQVTQMGQEVILRCVPISNHLYFYWYRQILGQKVEFLVSFYNNEISEKSEIFDDQFSVERPDGSNFTLKIRSTKLEDSAMYFCASSSMTSGMNYNEQFFGPGTRLTVL.